This TCR beta chain is from a study of cytomegalovirus exposure and HLA in healthy donors. Study as a whole: Earlier findings included roughly 120 million unique TCR beta sequences obtained from 180 million or so T cells.

The germline CDR1 and CDR2 sequences are LNHDA and SQIVND (reference sequence). Trimming shortened V by 1 base and J by 4 bases, and 11 bases separated the two germline ends. The CDR3 loop spans 15 amino acids. PCR primers comprised 60 Vbeta and 13 Jbeta primers. TCRdb's copy holds only in-frame clones and misses some; the assay was immunoSEQ multiplex PCR. Found here are 120,000 to 150,000 clones, 70% to 80% of them singletons; the top ten hold approximately 4.9%. This clone was counted a few times. The clonotype was recovered from a woman aged 45-60 years in good health and CMV-seronegative. This sequence joins TRBV19 and TRBJ1-3; possibly TRBD1 for D (5 bases). Material for sequencing was PBMCs. The CDR3 here is CASSIGAGPGNTIYF. In DNA, the CDR3 is TGTGCCAGTAGTATAGGTGCAGGGCCCGGAAACACCATATATTTT.